What follows are 14 T cell receptor beta chains derived from one specimen sequenced in a study of neurological immune-mediated disorders. MiXCR, run by TCRdb on the 5' RACE reads, gives a single entry per CDR3 protein. This sample has about 89,000 distinct CDR3 sequences, with around 2.6% found just once. Material for sequencing was PBMCs. The receptors originated from a woman younger than 45 with multiple sclerosis.

This clonotype was observed many times. The V call is TRBV11-3, the J call TRBJ2-5; the match to TRBD1 covers 11 bases. The CDR3 runs to 14 residues. The junction had 9 bases not matched to a gene; V was cut back by 11 bases and J by 4 bases. The germline gives CDR1 SGHNT, CDR2 YENEEA. CDR3 amino acids: CASHSGTGGETQYF. The CDR3 DNA reads TGTGCCTCCCACTCTGGGACAGGGGGAGAGACCCAGTACTTC.

This clonotype is labeled as medium-sized. The junction shows a germline mismatch at one end, possibly a read error. The V and J genes are TRBV7-7 and TRBJ2-1, with 7 bases that match TRBD2. The CDR3 is made up of 15 amino acids. Germline V gene data show CDR1 as SSHAT and CDR2 as FNYEAQ (reference sequence). The CDR3 spells CASSPPGRVKDEQFF. The CDR3 bases are TGTGCTAGCAGCCCCCCGGGGAGGGTTAAGGATGAGCAGTTCTTC. Full variable domain (outside the CDR3, taken from reference TRBV7-7 and TRBJ2-1): GAGVSQSPRYKVTKRGQDVTLRCDPISSHATLYWYQQALGQGPEFLTYFNYEAQPDKSGLPSDRFSAERPEGSISTLTIQRTEQRDSAMYRCASSPPGRVKDEQFFGPGTRLTVL.

This clonotype was counted many times. The chain has TRBV6-1 and TRBJ1-1, with D perhaps TRBD1 (5 bases). The CDR3 loop spans 15 amino acids. In germline, CDR1 is MNHNS, CDR2 SASEGT. V was cut by 2 bases and J by 5 bases, with 15 bases left in between. CDR3 nucleotides: TGTGCCAGCAGTGAAAACAGCCTGGGGGGAACTGAAGCTTTCTTT. Translating it yields CASSENSLGGTEAFF.

This clonotype has a count of ten or more. This chain uses TRBV29-1 with TRBJ2-5, with 8 bases lining up with TRBD2. After removal of 4 bases from V and 5 bases from J, the junction contained 6 bases not matched to a gene. The CDR3 spans 13 residues. Per the germline V gene, CDR1 is SQVTM and CDR2 is ANQGSEA. In DNA form, the CDR3 reads TGCAGCGTTGGCGGGAGGTTCTTCGAGACCCAGTACTTC. It translates to CSVGGRFFETQYF.

This clonotype showed up just a few times. The rearrangement joins TRBV5-3 to TRBJ2-1; TRBD2 aligns across 7 bases. TRBV5-3 is recorded as an ORF, its role being uncertain. V lost 0 bases to trimming and J lost 3 bases; unmatched junction nucleotides: 12. The CDR3 loop spans 18 amino acids. The CDR3 spells CARSLARRERDIYNEQFF. The CDR3 bases are TGTGCCAGAAGCTTGGCCCGAAGGGAGCGGGATATCTACAATGAGCAGTTCTTC.

Ten or more counts support this clonotype. This chain joins TRBV7-9 and TRBJ2-7; 7 positions agree with TRBD2. Germline loops: CDR1 SEHNR, CDR2 FQNEAQ (reference sequence). The J segment lost 4 bases and the V segment lost 7 bases, leaving 7 bases of the junction unmatched. The CDR3 runs to 13 residues. CDR3 sequence reads: CASTFGLDYEQYF. The DNA of the CDR3 is TGTGCCAGCACCTTCGGACTAGATTACGAGCAGTACTTC.

At least ten counts were recorded for this clonotype. The chain employs TRBV20-1 and TRBJ2-5; 9 bases agree with TRBD2. The CDR3 is made up of 15 amino acids. V trimming: 7 bases; J trimming: 1 base; junction bases outside the gene matches: 10. Per the germline V gene, CDR1 is DFQATT and CDR2 is SNEGSKA (reference sequence). The CDR3 DNA follows: TGCAGTGGCCTTAGAGTGGGACTAGCCCAAGAGACCCAGTACTTC. Translation gives CSGLRVGLAQETQYF.

This clonotype was detected ten times or more. The chain joins TRBV20-1 to TRBJ2-1, with 10 bases lining up with TRBD1. The CDR3 loop spans 15 amino acids. V shed 3 bases, J shed 8 bases, and the junction held 10 bases outside the gene matches. Germline loops: CDR1 DFQATT, CDR2 SNEGSKA (reference sequence). Written as DNA, the CDR3 is TGCAGTGCTAGGAAACCGGGACAGGGGATAGATGAGCAGTTCTTC. Protein: CSARKPGQGIDEQFF.

This clonotype has a count of ten or more. This sequence joins TRBV10-3 and TRBJ2-7; maybe TRBD1 (7 bases). The CDR3 is 14 residues long. V was shortened by 3 bases and J by 2 bases, with 11 bases between the two germline ends. The germline V gene has CDR1 ENHRY and CDR2 SYGVKD. Written as DNA, the CDR3 is TGTGCCATCAGTGACCCAGGGGGGCCCTACGAGCAGTACTTC. Translated, it gives CAISDPGGPYEQYF.

This clonotype was picked up many times. This chain connects TRBV10-3 to TRBJ2-7; 9 nucleotides line up with TRBD2. J was trimmed by 5 bases and V by 6 bases; bases with no gene match: 8. This CDR3 has 14 residues. Per germline, CDR1 ENHRY and CDR2 SYGVKD. CDR3 loop: CAIRAGGPPHEQYF. In DNA, the CDR3 is TGTGCCATCAGAGCGGGAGGTCCTCCCCACGAGCAGTACTTC.

This clonotype has ten or more counts. The gene calls are TRBV10-3 and TRBJ2-1; 8 bases are a match to TRBD2. The CDR3 spans 14 residues. J was trimmed by 2 bases and V by 5 bases; bases with no gene match: 2. Germline lookup yields CDR1 ENHRY and CDR2 SYGVKD. The DNA of the CDR3 is TGTGCCATCAGTTCTAGCGGGCCCTACAATGAGCAGTTCTTC. This codes for CAISSSGPYNEQFF.

This clonotype showed up many times. The V gene is TRBV20-1, the J gene TRBJ2-1; TRBD2 might be the D (6 bases). There are 13 residues in the CDR3. Germline V CDR1 and CDR2: DFQATT, SNEGSKA (reference sequence). V was cut by 1 base and J by 8 bases, with 12 bases left in between. The CDR3 sequence: CSARGSSEHEQFF. The CDR3 DNA reads TGCAGTGCTAGAGGATCTAGCGAGCATGAGCAGTTCTTC.

This clonotype was detected many times. This chain links TRBV6-5 with TRBJ2-1; TRBD2 matches at 8 bases. CDR3 length equals 15 residues. Germline CDR1 MNHEY, CDR2 SVGAGI. Trimming cost V 8 bases and J 8 bases; bases outside gene matches: 14. DNA for the CDR3: TGTGCCAGCGCAACTCGGGGGACTAGGCGCCATGAGCAGTTCTTC. Protein sequence: CASATRGTRRHEQFF.

This clonotype was counted many times. The genes are TRBV5-6 and TRBJ2-1, with 8 bases lining up with TRBD1. The V gene end was trimmed by 3 bases and the J gene end by 8 bases; junction bases not matched to a gene: 10. This CDR3 region has 15 residues. Germline CDR1 and CDR2: SGHDT and YYEEEE. The CDR3 DNA follows: TGTGCCAGCAGCTCCGGACAGGGTTATGATGATGAGCAGTTCTTC. It translates to CASSSGQGYDDEQFF.